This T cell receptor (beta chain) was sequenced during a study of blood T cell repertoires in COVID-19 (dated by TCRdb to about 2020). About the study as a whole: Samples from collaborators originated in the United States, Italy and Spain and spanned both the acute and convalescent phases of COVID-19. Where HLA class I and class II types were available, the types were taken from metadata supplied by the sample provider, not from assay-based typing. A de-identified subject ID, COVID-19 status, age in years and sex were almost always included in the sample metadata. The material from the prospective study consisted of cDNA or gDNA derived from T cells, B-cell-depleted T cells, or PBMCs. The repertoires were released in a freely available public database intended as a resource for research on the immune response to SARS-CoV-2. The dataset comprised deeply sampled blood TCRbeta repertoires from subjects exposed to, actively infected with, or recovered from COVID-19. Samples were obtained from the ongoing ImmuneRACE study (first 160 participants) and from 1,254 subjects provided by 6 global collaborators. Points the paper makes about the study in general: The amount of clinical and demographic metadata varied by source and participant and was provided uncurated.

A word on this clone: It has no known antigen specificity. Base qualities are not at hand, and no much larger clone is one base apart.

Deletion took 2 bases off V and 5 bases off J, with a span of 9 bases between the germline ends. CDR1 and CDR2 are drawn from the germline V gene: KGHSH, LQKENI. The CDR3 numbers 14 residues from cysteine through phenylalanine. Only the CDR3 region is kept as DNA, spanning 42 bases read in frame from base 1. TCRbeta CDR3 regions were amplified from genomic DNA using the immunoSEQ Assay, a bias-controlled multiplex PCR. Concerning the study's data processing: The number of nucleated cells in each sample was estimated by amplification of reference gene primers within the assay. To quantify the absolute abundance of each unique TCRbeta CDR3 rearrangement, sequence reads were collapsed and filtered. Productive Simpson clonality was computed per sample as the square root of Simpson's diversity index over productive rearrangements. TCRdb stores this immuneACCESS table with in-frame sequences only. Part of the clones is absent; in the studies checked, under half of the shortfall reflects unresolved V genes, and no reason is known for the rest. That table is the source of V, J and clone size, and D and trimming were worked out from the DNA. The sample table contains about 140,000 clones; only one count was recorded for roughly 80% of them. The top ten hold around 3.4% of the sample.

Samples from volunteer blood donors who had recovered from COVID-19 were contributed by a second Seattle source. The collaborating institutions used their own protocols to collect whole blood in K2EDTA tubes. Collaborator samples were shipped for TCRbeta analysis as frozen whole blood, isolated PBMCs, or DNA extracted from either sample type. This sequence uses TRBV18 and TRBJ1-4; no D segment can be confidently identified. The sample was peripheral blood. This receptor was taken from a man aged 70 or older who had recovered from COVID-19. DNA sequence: TGTGCCAGCTCACCATCCAGGTACAATGAAAAACTGTTTTTT. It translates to CASSPSRYNEKLFF.